These 8 T cell receptor beta chains came from one sample sequenced in a study of T cells in localized non-small cell lung cancer. Data came from immunoSEQ multiplex PCR; TCRdb stores just in-frame clones and leaves some out. The table shows 13,000 or so clones, with over 65% occurring only once. Sequencing was performed on peripheral blood, taken before any cancer treatment. The receptors come from a male donor at least 60 years old with stage I squamous cell lung carcinoma.

This chain links TRBV30 with TRBJ2-4, with D maybe TRBD2 (5 bases). Per germline, CDR1 GTSNPN and CDR2 SVGIG (reference sequence). The germline V and J ends were trimmed by 1 base and 9 bases, with 13 bases remaining between them. This CDR3 comprises 13 residues. CDR3 loop: CAWSGFSGGIQYF. The CDR3 DNA sequence: TGTGCCTGGAGTGGTTTTTCCGGAGGCATTCAGTACTTC.

This chain joins TRBV19 and TRBJ2-6; weak D call: TRBD2 (6 bases). CDR1 and CDR2 (germline): LNHDA, SQIVND (reference sequence). V was cut by 1 base and J by 2 bases, with 9 bases left in between. CDR3 length: 16 residues. The CDR3 coding sequence is TGTGCCAGTAGTATAGTCCCGGGAGCTGGGGCCAACGTCCTGACTTTC. Protein: CASSIVPGAGANVLTF.

The chain combines TRBV5-1 with TRBJ2-1; the match to TRBD2 covers 13 bases. The CDR3 consists of 23 residues. V shed 1 base and J 0 bases; nucleotides not matched to a gene: 19. CDR1 and CDR2 from the germline V gene are SGHRS and YFSETQ. For the CDR3, the DNA is TGCGCCAGCAGCTTGTTATTCGGACTAGCGGGAGAAAAAGGGGTGAGCTCCTACAATGAGCAGTTCTTC. Translating it yields CASSLLFGLAGEKGVSSYNEQFF.

The J gene is TRBJ2-1, the V gene TRBV28, with unresolved D. The CDR3 spans 11 residues. Germline-derived CDR1 and CDR2 are MDHEN and SYDVKM. V was pared by 5 bases and J by 5 bases, with 4 bases between. The chain's CDR3 is CASSEDNEQFF. In nucleotides, the CDR3 is TGTGCCAGCAGTGAGGACAATGAGCAGTTCTTC.

V usage is TRBV5-1 and J usage is TRBJ1-1; TRBD1 matches 12 bases. The trim removed 3 bases at V and 1 base at J, leaving 4 bases unmatched. The CDR3 contains 16 residues. Looked up from germline, CDR1 is SGHRS and CDR2 is YFSETQ. The CDR3 protein is CASSSGTGGSNTEAFF. CDR3 coding DNA: TGCGCCAGCAGCTCCGGGACAGGGGGCTCGAACACTGAAGCTTTCTTT. Combining the CDR3 with reference TRBV5-1 and TRBJ1-1 gives the whole variable domain KAGVTQTPRYLIKTRGQQVTLSCSPISGHRSVSWYQQTPGQGLQFLFEYFSETQRNKGNFPGRFSGRQFSNSRSEMNVSTLELGDSALYLCASSSGTGGSNTEAFFGQGTRLTVV.

A few counts support this clone. The V gene is TRBV5-1, the J gene TRBJ2-5; D may be TRBD2 (6 bases). The V end was cut by 7 bases, the J end by 3 bases, with 19 bases between. This CDR3 spans 15 amino acids. Germline lookup yields CDR1 SGHRS and CDR2 YFSETQ. The CDR3 is CASGRGQTGEETQYF. The DNA of the CDR3 is TGCGCCAGCGGCAGAGGGCAGACGGGGGAAGAGACCCAGTACTTC. Looking up the rest from reference TRBV5-1 and TRBJ2-5 gives the full variable domain: KAGVTQTPRYLIKTRGQQVTLSCSPISGHRSVSWYQQTPGQGLQFLFEYFSETQRNKGNFPGRFSGRQFSNSRSEMNVSTLELGDSALYLCASGRGQTGEETQYFGPGTRLLVL.

The count of this clone is one. The rearrangement uses TRBV4-1 and TRBJ2-7; D ambiguous. CDR1 is MGHRA, CDR2 YSYEKL, per germline. This CDR3 is 14 amino acids long. V lost 0 bases and J 3 bases, leaving 9 bases between the germline ends. CDR3 in DNA: TGCGCCAGCAGCCAAGATCTGGGATACTACGAGCAGTACTTC. It specifies CASSQDLGYYEQYF.

V is TRBV5-4 and J is TRBJ2-1, with TRBD1 as a possible D gene (6 bases). The germline V gene has CDR1 SGHNT and CDR2 YYREEE (reference sequence). Trimming stripped 4 bases from V and 2 bases from J, with 13 bases between. CDR3 length: 15 residues. The DNA of the CDR3 is TGTGCCAGCAGCCCAAGGGGGACCGCCTACAATGAGCAGTTCTTC. The encoded protein is CASSPRGTAYNEQFF.